This TCR beta chain was profiled in a study of regulatory T cells in long-lasting Graves disease. In the case of this clonotype: Lacking the conserved final phenylalanine or tryptophan, this CDR3 likely reflects a read error.

The time point here: newly diagnosed GD, antithyroid drugs for less than 3 months. PBMC-extracted RNA yielded the TCR library. Sequencing libraries for TCR beta were prepared with iRepertoire HTBI primers and Arm-PCR of CDR3 regions. TCRdb called the multiplex PCR reads again in MiXCR, with one record for every CDR3 protein. The sample records around 450,000 distinct CDR3 sequences, 15% to 20% being singletons. Germline CDR1 and CDR2: LGHDT and YNNKEL (reference sequence). CDR3 length: 16 amino acids. V lost 0 bases, J lost 3 bases, and 3 bases stayed unmatched. These same records also appear under a second study, on T cells in Graves' hyperthyroidism and ophthalmopathy. That work contributes: Lactation, pregnancy, other autoimmune disease or uncontrolled infection excluded patients.

This receptor was obtained from a man aged 35-49 years with Graves disease. The chain is built from TRBV3-1 and TRBJ2-3; TRBD2 matches 10 bases. The sequencing used peripheral blood mononuclear cells (PBMCs), collected at new diagnosis, from a patient treated with antithyroid drugs. This CDR3 is CASSQEPAGGTDTQYS. In DNA, the CDR3 is TGTGCCAGCAGCCAAGAACCAGCGGGAGGGACAGATACGCAGTATTCT.